This T cell receptor beta chain comes out of a study of T cell changes during pregnancy in multiple sclerosis. J gave up 7 bases and V 3 bases, and 14 bases lay outside the gene matches. CDR1 is ENHRY and CDR2 is SYGVKD in the germline V gene. The CDR3 is 17 residues long. The method was immunoSEQ multiplex PCR; TCRdb's version includes in-frame clones alone and lacks a portion of them. The sample consists of 45,000 to 60,000 clones, roughly nine tenths of them appearing once. Sequenced here: CD4+ T cells from peripheral blood mononuclear cells, sampled before pregnancy. This chain joins TRBV10-3 and TRBJ2-1; the match to TRBD2 covers 8 bases. The receptor was derived from a female donor with multiple sclerosis, enrolled in a pregnancy study. The CDR3 spells CAISDLAGLPLRNEQFF. The CDR3 region has the DNA TGTGCCATCAGTGATCTAGCGGGTTTACCTCTTCGGAATGAGCAGTTCTTC.